Presented here are 13 T cell receptor beta chains from one specimen sequenced in a study of T-cell memory formation after mild COVID-19. MiXCR was run by TCRdb on the 5' RACE reads, yielding one entry per CDR3 protein. The table includes tens of thousands of distinct CDR3 sequences, 15% to 20% detected once. Sequenced material: PBMCs or a T cell subset sorted from them (not recorded which). All receptors derive from an adult woman who had mild COVID-19 (a few samples of this study predate the infection). Cell type and time point are not known.

The rearrangement joins TRBV4-3 to TRBJ2-7; TRBD1 matches at 7 bases. Germline V CDR1 and CDR2: LGHNA, YSLEER. This CDR3 has 16 amino acids. Unmatched junction bases numbered 11, after V lost 4 bases and J lost 2 bases. The CDR3 reads CASSPRGGITTYEQYF. CDR3 sequence (DNA): TGCGCCAGCAGCCCACGAGGGGGCATAACTACCTACGAGCAGTACTTC.

This clonotype was detected many times. The J gene is TRBJ2-3, the V gene TRBV11-2; D not certain. Deletions cut 1 base from V and 4 bases from J, with 9 bases between. CDR3 length: 14 amino acids. Germline V gives CDR1 SGHAT, CDR2 FQNNGV. The CDR3 DNA sequence: TGTGCCAGCAGCTTAGTGGGTGGGGCAGATACGCAGTATTTT. Translation: CASSLVGGADTQYF.

This sequence joins TRBV29-1 and TRBJ1-2; D remains ambiguous. The V and J ends lost 0 bases and 3 bases respectively, with 8 bases between them. The germline gives CDR1 SQVTM, CDR2 ANQGSEA. CDR3 length: 13 amino acids. Here the CDR3 DNA reads TGCAGCGTTGAAGAGGGCCTGGACTATGGCTACACCTTC. It codes for CSVEEGLDYGYTF.

This clonotype was seen a few times. The CDR3 loop reads CASSFGQGGNQPQHF. In nucleotides, the CDR3 is TGTGCCAGCAGCTTCGGACAGGGGGGCAATCAGCCCCAGCATTTT. This chain uses TRBV7-8 with TRBJ1-5; 10 positions match TRBD1. This CDR3 is built from 15 residues. Per the germline V gene, CDR1 is SGHVS and CDR2 is FQNEAQ. Trimming at V came to 3 bases and at J to 2 bases, leaving 1 base not matched to a gene.

This clonotype was observed many times. The chain combines TRBV7-9 with TRBJ2-3; D may be TRBD2 (6 bases). Germline CDR1 and CDR2: SEHNR and FQNEAQ (reference sequence). This CDR3 has 14 amino acids. V was clipped by 4 bases and J by 0 bases, with 8 bases between them. The CDR3 DNA reads TGTGCCAGCAGCTCCGGGACTAGCACAGATACGCAGTATTTT. Translated, it gives CASSSGTSTDTQYF.

Only a few counts were recorded for this clonotype. The rearrangement links TRBV4-2 to TRBJ2-1; D uncertain. Looked up from germline, CDR1 is LGHNA and CDR2 is YNFKEQ. The CDR3 covers 17 residues. V shed 0 bases and J shed 0 bases, with 12 bases lying between them. The CDR3 loop is CASSQDLAAPSYNEQFF. The DNA for the CDR3 is TGTGCCAGCAGCCAAGATCTGGCGGCCCCCTCCTACAATGAGCAGTTCTTC.

There are a few counts of this clonotype. The rearrangement joins TRBV7-8 to TRBJ2-7; maybe TRBD2 (6 bases). The germline gives CDR1 SGHVS, CDR2 FQNEAQ. The CDR3 contains 15 residues. V lost 5 bases and J lost 3, with 17 bases in between. CDR3 sequence: CASSHSGAYFYEQYF. The DNA of the CDR3 is TGTGCCAGCAGCCATAGCGGAGCGTATTTCTACGAGCAGTACTTC.

The rearrangement uses TRBV7-8 and TRBJ2-5; TRBD1 agrees at 9 bases. The CDR3 totals 15 residues. Trimming cost V 3 bases and J 3 bases; bases outside gene matches: 5. From germline, CDR1 is SGHVS and CDR2 FQNEAQ. This CDR3 is CASSFMDRGKETQYF. CDR3 DNA: TGTGCCAGCAGCTTCATGGACAGGGGAAAAGAGACCCAGTACTTC.

The CDR3 protein is CASSQLGATRASGVSYEQYF. The DNA of the CDR3 is TGCGCCAGCAGCCAGTTGGGGGCGACAAGGGCTAGCGGAGTCTCCTACGAGCAGTACTTC. The rearrangement joins TRBV4-3 to TRBJ2-7; D perhaps matches TRBD2 (7 bases). Trimming cost V 3 bases and J 0 bases, with 27 bases left between them. This CDR3 region has 20 residues. Germline CDR1 LGHNA, CDR2 YSLEER.

The chain links TRBV4-2 to TRBJ1-1; D possibly corresponds to TRBD1 (6 bases). Germline V gives CDR1 LGHNA, CDR2 YNFKEQ. Trimming took 2 bases from V and 3 from J, leaving 13 bases between them. CDR3 length: 15 residues. CDR3 nucleotide sequence: TGTGCCAGCAGCCAACTCAGGGGTGGGTACACTGAAGCTTTCTTT. Its translation: CASSQLRGGYTEAFF.

This clonotype has more than one count but fewer than ten. The V gene is TRBV12-3 or TRBV12-4, the J gene TRBJ1-1; 10 bases are shared with TRBD1. Trimming at V came to 5 bases and at J to 0 bases, leaving 6 bases not matched to a gene. CDR3 length equals 16 residues. CDR3 loop: CASSQDRGPLNTEAFF. CDR3 DNA sequence: TGTGCCAGCAGTCAAGACAGGGGGCCTTTGAACACTGAAGCTTTCTTT.

The V gene is TRBV9, the J gene TRBJ2-5, with TRBD2 identical over 9 bases. The CDR3 totals 14 residues. Germline V gene sequence: CDR1 SGDLS, CDR2 YYNGEE. J was trimmed by 9 bases and V by 3 bases; bases with no gene match: 9. The CDR3 nucleotides are TGTGCCAGCAGCGCGGTAGATAGCGGGGGTTCCCAGTACTTC. Its translation is CASSAVDSGGSQYF.

This clonotype has only a few counts. The chain carries TRBV19 and TRBJ1-1, with no clear D. Germline loops: CDR1 LNHDA, CDR2 SQIVND (reference sequence). The CDR3 has 14 amino acids. Trimming pared 3 bases from V and 1 base from J, leaving 9 bases between. DNA of the CDR3: TGTGCCAGTAGTATGGGCGGATCGAACACTGAAGCTTTCTTT. Amino acid sequence: CASSMGGSNTEAFF.